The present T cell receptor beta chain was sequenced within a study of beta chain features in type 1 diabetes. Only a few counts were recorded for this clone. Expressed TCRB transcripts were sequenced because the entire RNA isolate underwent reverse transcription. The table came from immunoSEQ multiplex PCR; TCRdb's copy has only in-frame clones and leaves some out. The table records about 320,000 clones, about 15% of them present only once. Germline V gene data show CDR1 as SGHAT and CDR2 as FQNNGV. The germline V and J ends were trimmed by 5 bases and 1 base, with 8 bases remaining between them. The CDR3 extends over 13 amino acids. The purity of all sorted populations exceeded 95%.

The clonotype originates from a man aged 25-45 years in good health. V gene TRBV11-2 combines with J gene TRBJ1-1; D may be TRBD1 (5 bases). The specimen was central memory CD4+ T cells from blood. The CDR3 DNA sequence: TGTGCCAGCAGCCGGGGGAGGAACACTGAAGCTTTCTTT. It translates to CASSRGRNTEAFF.